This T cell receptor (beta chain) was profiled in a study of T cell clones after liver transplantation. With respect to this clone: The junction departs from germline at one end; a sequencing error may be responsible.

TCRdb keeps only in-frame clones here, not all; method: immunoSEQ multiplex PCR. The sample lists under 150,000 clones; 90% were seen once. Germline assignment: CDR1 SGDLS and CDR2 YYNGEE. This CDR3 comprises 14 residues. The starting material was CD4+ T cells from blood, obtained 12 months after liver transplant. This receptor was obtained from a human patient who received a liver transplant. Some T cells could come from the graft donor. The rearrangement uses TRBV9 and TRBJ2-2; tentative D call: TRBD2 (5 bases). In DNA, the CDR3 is TGTGCCAGCAGCGTCTACGGGAACCCCGGGGAGCTGTTTTTT. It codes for CASSVYGNPGELFF.